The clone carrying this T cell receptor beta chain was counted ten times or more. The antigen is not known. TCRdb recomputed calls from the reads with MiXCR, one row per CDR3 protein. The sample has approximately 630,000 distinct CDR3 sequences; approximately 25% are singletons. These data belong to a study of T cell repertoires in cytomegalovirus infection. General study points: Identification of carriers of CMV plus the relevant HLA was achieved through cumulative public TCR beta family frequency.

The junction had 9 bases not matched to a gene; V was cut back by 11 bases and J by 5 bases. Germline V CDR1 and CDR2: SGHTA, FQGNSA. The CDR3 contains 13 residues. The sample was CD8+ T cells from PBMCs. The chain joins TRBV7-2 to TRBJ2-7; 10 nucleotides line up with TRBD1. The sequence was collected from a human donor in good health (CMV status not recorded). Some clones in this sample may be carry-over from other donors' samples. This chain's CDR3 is CAVRGQGIHEQYF. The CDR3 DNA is TGTGCCGTGAGGGGACAGGGGATCCACGAGCAGTACTTC.